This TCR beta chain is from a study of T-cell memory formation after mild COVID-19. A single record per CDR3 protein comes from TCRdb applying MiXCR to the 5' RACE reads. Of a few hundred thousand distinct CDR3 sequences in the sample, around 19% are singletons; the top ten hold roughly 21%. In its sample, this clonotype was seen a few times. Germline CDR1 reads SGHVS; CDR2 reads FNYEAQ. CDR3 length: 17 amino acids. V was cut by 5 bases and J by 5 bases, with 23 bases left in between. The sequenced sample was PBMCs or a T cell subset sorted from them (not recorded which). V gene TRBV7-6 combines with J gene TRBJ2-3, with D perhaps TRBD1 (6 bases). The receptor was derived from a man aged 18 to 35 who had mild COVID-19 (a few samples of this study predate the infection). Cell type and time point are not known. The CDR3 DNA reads TGTGCCAGCAGCCCGGGCCCCAGGGGCCAGGGGAGAGATACGCAGTATTTT. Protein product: CASSPGPRGQGRDTQYF.